This T cell receptor (beta chain) was sequenced for a study of cytomegalovirus exposure and HLA in healthy donors. Germline lookup yields CDR1 LNHNV and CDR2 YYDKDF (reference sequence). Germline trimming cut 6 bases from V and 9 bases from J; bases unmatched to any gene: 7. This CDR3 has 13 amino acids. Amplification used 60 Vbeta primers and 13 Jbeta primers. Using immunoSEQ multiplex PCR, the repertoire was profiled, and TCRdb retains in-frame clones only, with some absent. This table holds about 160,000 clones, roughly 79% found once. This TCR was recovered from a woman between 50 and 59 years old in good health and CMV-seronegative. The specimen was PBMCs. This sequence joins TRBV15 and TRBJ2-1, with 8 nucleotides matching TRBD2. Written as DNA, the CDR3 is TGTGCCACCAGTCCGGGACTAGTAATTGAGCAGTTCTTC. It translates to CATSPGLVIEQFF.